This T cell receptor (beta chain) stems from a study of T-cell memory formation after mild COVID-19. After 5'RACE with constant-segment primers, TCR alpha and TCR beta cDNA libraries carrying sample barcodes and UMIs were obtained. TCRdb re-analysed the 5' RACE reads in MiXCR, keeping a single row per CDR3 protein. The sample holds under 250,000 distinct CDR3 sequences, approximately 10% seen once. Notes on this clonotype: The antigen is not known.

Germline values: CDR1 SNHLY, CDR2 FYNNEI. V was clipped by 5 bases and J by 2 bases; unmatched bases: 7. This CDR3 region has 17 residues. Notes on the study in general: Second-wave clones that peaked on day 37 lacked confirmed SARS-CoV-2 specificity. Clones that contracted from day 15 to 85 had balanced CD4/CD8; later expanders were CD4+ biased. In pre-infection memory, a portion of responding clones appeared, which suggested that cross-reactive memory joined.

The sample consisted of PBMCs or a T cell subset sorted from them (not recorded which). This rearrangement joins TRBV2 to TRBJ2-6; TRBD1 aligns across 9 bases. The receptor's source is a man aged 18 to 30 who had mild COVID-19 (a few samples of this study predate the infection). Cell type and time point are not known. CDR3 amino acids: CASSHRGRTAGANVLTF. The CDR3 DNA sequence: TGTGCCAGCAGTCACAGGGGGCGGACCGCTGGGGCCAACGTCCTGACTTTC.